The T cell receptor beta chain described here comes from a study of shared T cell receptors in the human thymus. Repertoires were generated with immunoSEQ multiplex PCR, while TCRdb's copy carries only in-frame clones and drops some. The repertoire includes hundreds of thousands of clones, roughly 90% of them detected once, and approximately 0.01% sits in the top ten. Germline V CDR1 and CDR2: LNHNV, YYDKDF (reference sequence). This CDR3 is built from 21 residues. The junction had 17 bases not matched to a gene; V was cut back by 0 bases and J by 2 bases. In addition, the sample was reused for a study of human thymus T cells. As reported in that work: Donation was from healthy Finnish infants who were having corrective surgery that addressed congenital heart defects. In corrective heart surgery, resections were taken, and these provided the thymus tissue. Within thymic and blood repertoires, V and J gene usage appeared to be biased. Related work found strong thymic repertoire overlap between unrelated individuals.

The rearrangement uses TRBV15 and TRBJ2-1, with 9 bases identical to TRBD1. Specimen: thymocytes. The clonotype originates from a boy younger than two with a congenital heart defect. The CDR3 here is CATSRDPSHRDRDRAYNEQFF. The CDR3 DNA follows: TGTGCCACCAGCAGAGACCCCTCCCACCGAGACCGGGACAGGGCCTACAATGAGCAGTTCTTC. The whole variable domain, filled in from reference TRBV15 and TRBJ2-1, reads DAMVIQNPRYQVTQFGKPVTLSCSQTLNHNVMYWYQQKSSQAPKLLFHYYDKDFNNEADTPDNFQSRRPNTSFCFLDIRSPGLGDTAMYLCATSRDPSHRDRDRAYNEQFFGPGTRLTVL.